These 21 T cell receptor beta chains were all obtained from the same sample, sequenced in a study of OX40 agonist ivuxolimab in advanced cancers. Repertoires were generated with immunoSEQ multiplex PCR, while TCRdb's copy carries only in-frame clones and drops some. The sample consists of more than 65,000 clones, 84% of them appearing once. The input for sequencing was CD4+ or CD8+ T cells sorted from blood, taken in a trial of the OX40 agonist ivuxolimab. The source is an adult with an advanced solid tumor such as melanoma, head and neck, liver or kidney cancer.

This clone has a handful of counts. The rearrangement uses TRBV6-1 and TRBJ2-7, with a possible D match to TRBD2 (6 bases). CDR1 is MNHNS and CDR2 is SASEGT in the germline V gene. The CDR3 extends over 14 amino acids. The V end was cut by 5 bases, the J end by 6 bases, with 17 bases between. The CDR3 region has the DNA TGTGCCAGCAGTCTTGGGACTTCCCACAGCGAGCAGTACTTC. This sequence encodes CASSLGTSHSEQYF.

The chain couples TRBV30 to TRBJ1-1; D unclear. The V end was cut by 3 bases, the J end by 4 bases, with 18 bases between. The CDR3 is 15 residues long. Germline values: CDR1 GTSNPN, CDR2 SVGIG (reference sequence). The CDR3 sequence: CAWSRDPAHGTEAFF. The CDR3 region has the DNA TGTGCCTGGAGCCGCGACCCCGCCCACGGCACTGAAGCTTTCTTT.

The chain has TRBV4-3 and TRBJ1-5; possibly TRBD1 for D (5 bases). Trimming left V 0 bases short and J 7 bases short, with 13 bases between. This CDR3 contains 15 residues. CDR1 and CDR2 from the germline V gene are LGHNA and YSLEER. Here the CDR3 DNA reads TGCGCCAGCAGCCAAGATGTAGGGGTTCAACAGCCCCAGCATTTT. It specifies CASSQDVGVQQPQHF.

The V and J genes are TRBV7-9 and TRBJ1-5; perhaps TRBD1 as D (6 bases). The CDR3 is 17 amino acids. V was shortened by 1 base and J by 3 bases, with 16 bases between the two germline ends. Looked up from germline, CDR1 is SEHNR and CDR2 is FQNEAQ (reference sequence). For the CDR3, the DNA is TGTGCCAGCAGCTTAGACACGAGACAGGACTTCAATCAGCCCCAGCATTTT. This encodes CASSLDTRQDFNQPQHF.

This sequence joins TRBV7-2 and TRBJ2-4; D not certain. Trimming took off 1 base at V and 9 bases at J, with 10 bases between the two ends. The CDR3 runs to 13 residues. Germline V gives CDR1 SGHTA, CDR2 FQGNSA. CDR3: CASSLEGYGIQYF. Here the CDR3 DNA reads TGTGCCAGCAGCTTAGAGGGTTACGGCATTCAGTACTTC.

The genes are TRBV5-1 and TRBJ2-2; D perhaps matches TRBD1 (5 bases). Germline values: CDR1 SGHRS, CDR2 YFSETQ. With 1 base removed from V and 5 bases from J, the gap between germline ends came to 12 bases. The CDR3 length is 15 residues. CDR3 nucleotide sequence: TGCGCCAGCAGCTTGTTATACCAGGGAACCGGGGAGCTGTTTTTT. Protein: CASSLLYQGTGELFF.

V and J are TRBV19 and TRBJ2-3, with 11 bases lining up with TRBD2. The junction had 2 bases not matched to a gene; V was cut back by 1 base and J by 2 bases. Germline-derived CDR1 and CDR2 are LNHDA and SQIVND (reference sequence). The CDR3 extends over 16 amino acids. The CDR3 loop is CASSIGLAGFTDTQYF. Written as DNA, the CDR3 is TGTGCCAGTAGTATAGGACTAGCGGGATTCACAGATACGCAGTATTTT.

The genes are TRBV18 and TRBJ2-4; TRBD1 agrees at 9 bases. This CDR3 has 14 amino acids. Germline values: CDR1 KGHSH, CDR2 LQKENI. The J segment lost 3 bases and the V segment lost 6 bases, leaving 3 bases of the junction unmatched. The CDR3, as DNA: TGTGCCAGCTCTCCGACAGGGGGCAAAAACATTCAGTACTTC. Translation gives CASSPTGGKNIQYF.

This chain connects TRBV6-5 to TRBJ2-5, with 12 nucleotides matching TRBD2. The DNA end lines up better with TRBJ2-7; the J call may be wrong. This CDR3 is built from 15 residues. Per the germline V gene, CDR1 is MNHEY and CDR2 is SVGAGI. CDR3 sequence (DNA): TGTGCCAGCAGTTACTCGACTAGCGGGAGCTACGAGCAGTACTTC. Protein sequence: CASSYSTSGSYEQYF.

The chain joins TRBV5-1 to TRBJ2-3; 13 bases match TRBD2. The CDR3 contains 17 residues. Germline V gives CDR1 SGHRS, CDR2 YFSETQ. Losses at the gene ends were 3 bases for V and 6 bases for J; bases not matched to a gene: 10. CDR3 DNA sequence: TGCGCCAGCAGCTCGTCACTACTAGCGGGGGGGCCGGATACGCAGTATTTT. This gives the protein CASSSSLLAGGPDTQYF.

The gene calls are TRBV7-2 and TRBJ1-3, with 8 bases that match TRBD1. Germline lookup yields CDR1 SGHTA and CDR2 FQGNSA. The CDR3 totals 18 residues. Unmatched junction bases numbered 8, after V lost 1 base and J lost 0 bases. The CDR3 region has the DNA TGTGCCAGCAGCTTAGTGCCCAGGGGGCCCAGCTCTGGAAACACCATATATTTT. This translates into CASSLVPRGPSSGNTIYF. The full variable domain, its missing parts supplied by reference TRBV7-2 and TRBJ1-3, is GAGVSQSPSNKVTEKGKDVELRCDPISGHTALYWYRQSLGQGLEFLIYFQGNSAPDKSGLPSDRFSAERTGGSVSTLTIQRTQQEDSAVYLCASSLVPRGPSSGNTIYFGEGSWLTVV.

This clone appeared once. The chain has TRBV6-5 and TRBJ1-2, with TRBD1 matching over 9 bases. The J segment lost 4 bases and the V segment lost 4 bases, leaving 7 bases of the junction unmatched. The length of the CDR3 is 15 residues. Per germline, CDR1 MNHEY and CDR2 SVGAGI. CDR3 region: CASSSGTGRAYGYTF. The CDR3 DNA reads TGTGCCAGCAGTTCCGGGACAGGGCGGGCCTATGGCTACACCTTC.

The rearrangement uses TRBV19 and TRBJ1-1, with D tentatively TRBD1 (6 bases). The V end lost 7 bases, the J end lost 1 base, and 22 bases lay between the germline ends. CDR1 is LNHDA and CDR2 is SQIVND in the germline V gene (reference sequence). The CDR3 is 17 amino acids. In nucleotides, the CDR3 is TGTGCCAGTAAGGCGATCCAACAGGGAGGGGAGAACACTGAAGCTTTCTTT. This codes for CASKAIQQGGENTEAFF. Using reference TRBV19 and TRBJ1-1 for the parts outside the CDR3, the full variable domain is DGGITQSPKYLFRKEGQNVTLSCEQNLNHDAMYWYRQDPGQGLRLIYYSQIVNDFQKGDIAEGYSVSREKKESFPLTVTSAQKNPTAFYLCASKAIQQGGENTEAFFGQGTRLTVV.

The chain employs TRBV4-1 and TRBJ2-1, with 8 bases lining up with TRBD1. CDR1 and CDR2 (germline): MGHRA, YSYEKL. V gave up 0 bases and J gave up 10 bases; unmatched junction bases: 8. CDR3 length: 15 residues. The DNA for the CDR3 is TGCGCCAGCAGCCAAGAACCTCAGGGGGCCGGAGAGCAGTTCTTC. It specifies CASSQEPQGAGEQFF.

The chain uses TRBV14 and TRBJ2-7; 8 positions agree with TRBD1. Germline trimming cut 3 bases from V and 2 bases from J; bases unmatched to any gene: 6. CDR1 and CDR2 (germline): SGHDN, FVKESK. This CDR3 is 15 amino acids long. CDR3 nucleotide sequence: TGTGCCAGCAGCCAGGACAGGGTCACCCCCTACGAGCAGTACTTC. Translating it yields CASSQDRVTPYEQYF.

The chain uses TRBV5-1 and TRBJ2-1; TRBD2 matches 9 bases. The CDR3 runs to 14 residues. The germline V gene encodes CDR1 SGHRS and CDR2 YFSETQ. V dropped 2 bases and J dropped 3; count of bases not matched to a gene: 0. In DNA form, the CDR3 reads TGCGCCAGCAGCTTTAGCGGGAGCTACAATGAGCAGTTCTTC. This codes for CASSFSGSYNEQFF. Full variable domain (outside the CDR3, taken from reference TRBV5-1 and TRBJ2-1): KAGVTQTPRYLIKTRGQQVTLSCSPISGHRSVSWYQQTPGQGLQFLFEYFSETQRNKGNFPGRFSGRQFSNSRSEMNVSTLELGDSALYLCASSFSGSYNEQFFGPGTRLTVL.

The chain links TRBV5-5 to TRBJ1-6; possible D gene TRBD1, 5 bases. Trimming left V 4 bases short and J 4 bases short, with 15 bases between. The CDR3 totals 16 residues. Germline lookup yields CDR1 SGHKS and CDR2 YYEKEE (reference sequence). The CDR3 loop reads CASSVSRRGYNSPLHF. CDR3 in DNA: TGTGCCAGCAGCGTGTCCCGACGGGGGTATAATTCACCCCTCCACTTT.

The chain employs TRBV6-1 and TRBJ2-7; 7 bases agree with TRBD1. V dropped 11 bases and J dropped 5; count of bases not matched to a gene: 12. The CDR3 is 13 residues long. CDR1 and CDR2 (germline): MNHNS, SASEGT. CDR3 sequence (DNA): TGTGCCGTTTCCAGGGGGACACAGGACGAGCAGTACTTC. It specifies CAVSRGTQDEQYF.

The V gene is TRBV7-2, the J gene TRBJ2-5; D assignment may be TRBD1 or TRBD2 (6 bases each). The CDR3 totals 13 residues. Trimming removed 10 bases at V and 5 bases at J, with 17 bases between. Looked up from germline, CDR1 is SGHTA and CDR2 is FQGNSA. The CDR3 loop reads CATRGAVGETQYF. The DNA for the CDR3 is TGTGCCACTAGGGGGGCCGTAGGGGAGACCCAGTACTTC.

CDR3 in amino acids: CASSLASSGAQETQYF. The CDR3, as DNA: TGCGCCAGCAGCTTGGCTTCTAGCGGGGCCCAAGAGACCCAGTACTTC. This rearrangement joins TRBV5-1 to TRBJ2-5, with 9 bases fitting TRBD2. From germline, CDR1 is SGHRS and CDR2 YFSETQ. CDR3 size: 16 residues. The V gene end was trimmed by 0 bases and the J gene end by 1 base; junction bases not matched to a gene: 4.

The CDR3 sequence: CASSPSGLLNEKLFF. The CDR3 nucleotides are TGTGCCAGCAGTCCTTCTGGTCTACTCAATGAAAAACTGTTTTTT. V usage is TRBV6-1 and J usage is TRBJ1-4; no clear D. V was clipped by 5 bases and J by 5 bases, with 15 bases between them. This CDR3 contains 15 residues. Germline values: CDR1 MNHNS, CDR2 SASEGT.